These T cell receptor beta chains were read from a single sample in a study of blood T cell repertoires in COVID-19. Here immunoSEQ multiplex PCR was the method, and the copy in TCRdb shows in-frame clones only, minus some. The table shows 120,000 or so clones, with around 80% occurring only once. Sequenced: peripheral blood. The receptor set was obtained from a man aged 70 or older with acute or convalescent COVID-19. Each CDR3 is given without its conserved first and last residue.

J gene	V gene	CDR3 protein
TRBJ2-1	TRBV28	ASSHRGVNEQF
TRBJ2-5	TRBV6-1	ASSDGGSGRQETQY
TRBJ2-1	TRBV5-4	ASSSPSGGPSYNEQF
TRBJ2-1	TRBV19	ASSPSPGTGRDEQF
TRBJ1-6	TRBV11-2	ASSLDPGPQAVLH
TRBJ2-2	TRBV5-1	ASRTSGGGSGELF
TRBJ2-2	TRBV18	ASSPTGLATTGELF
TRBJ1-2	TRBV5-6	ASSLGTGGGYGYT
TRBJ2-5	TRBV7-2	ASSSRPGTGSEY
TRBJ2-1	TRBV10-3	AISDSGGDNEQF
TRBJ1-2	TRBV10-2	ASSDEGNYGYT
TRBJ1-3	TRBV4-1	ASSQSGTSSGNTIY
TRBJ2-3	TRBV19	ASSISSTRDTQY
TRBJ2-3	TRBV11-2	ASSLAASGGALTDTQY
TRBJ2-7	TRBV6-6	ASRSGGLYEQY
TRBJ2-7	TRBV6-1	ASSERYEQY
TRBJ2-1	TRBV7-9	ASSYSSDEQF
TRBJ2-1	TRBV7-2	ASSSLGLAYSSYNEQF
TRBJ2-7	TRBV7-8	ASSLVGWQTGTSGDFYEQY
TRBJ1-1	TRBV10-3	AISESYGTGWTEAF
TRBJ2-7	TRBV3-1/TRBV3-2	ASSLLSYEQY
TRBJ2-7	TRBV20-1	SASNPSGAYEQY
TRBJ1-6	TRBV15	ATSRDPGEAYNSPLH
TRBJ1-2	TRBV6-5	ASSYSRDRGGYT
TRBJ1-6	TRBV5-1	ASSHTGNSPLH
TRBJ2-2	TRBV5-1	ASSLYRGQNTGELF
TRBJ2-1	TRBV3-1/TRBV3-2	ASSQDPGLREQF
TRBJ2-7	TRBV5-6	ASSIGQGGTYEQY
TRBJ1-1	TRBV5-8	ASSLGQGAATEAF
TRBJ1-5	TRBV20-1	SASGGGLRMNQPQH
TRBJ1-5	TRBV18	ASSDRVGDQPQH
TRBJ2-7	TRBV6-1	ASSEDSTSSSYEQY
TRBJ2-7	TRBV11-2	ASSLNGQAPYEQY
TRBJ1-5	TRBV28	ASSSQGVSNQPQH
TRBJ2-3	TRBV2	ASSEQTSWGDTQY
TRBJ1-1	TRBV5-6	ASSFGLGNTEAF
TRBJ2-2	TRBV5-1	ASSLAGAPDTGELF
TRBJ1-4	TRBV30	AWSVRGTGYEKLF
TRBJ2-6	TRBV14	ASQGQGHLSGANVLT
TRBJ2-7	TRBV29-1	SVTGQGNSEQY
TRBJ2-5	TRBV11-2	ASTPGGEGTRY